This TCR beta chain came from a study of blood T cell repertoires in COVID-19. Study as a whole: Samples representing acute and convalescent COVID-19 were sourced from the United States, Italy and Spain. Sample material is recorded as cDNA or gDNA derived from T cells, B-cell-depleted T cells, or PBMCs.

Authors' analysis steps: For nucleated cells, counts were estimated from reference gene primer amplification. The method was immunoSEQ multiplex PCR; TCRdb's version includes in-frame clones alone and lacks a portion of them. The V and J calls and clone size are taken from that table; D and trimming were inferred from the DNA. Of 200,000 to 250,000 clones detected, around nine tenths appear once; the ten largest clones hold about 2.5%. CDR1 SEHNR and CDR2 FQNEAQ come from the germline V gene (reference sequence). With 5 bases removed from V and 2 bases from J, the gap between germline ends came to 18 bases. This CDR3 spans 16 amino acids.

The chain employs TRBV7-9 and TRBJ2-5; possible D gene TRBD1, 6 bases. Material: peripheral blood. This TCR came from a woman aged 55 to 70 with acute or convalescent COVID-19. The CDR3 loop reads CASSDAVRGTQETQYF. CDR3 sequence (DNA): TGTGCCAGCAGCGACGCTGTCAGGGGAACGCAAGAGACCCAGTACTTC.